This T cell receptor beta chain stems from a study of blood T cell repertoires in COVID-19. The protocol was immunoSEQ multiplex PCR, while the TCRdb copy is restricted to in-frame clones and leaves out a portion. The sample contains over 75,000 clones, roughly four fifths of which appear only once. CDR1 MNHNY and CDR2 SVGAGI come from the germline V gene (reference sequence). V shed 6 bases and J 7 bases; nucleotides not matched to a gene: 8. This CDR3 region has 16 residues. The TCR originated in a woman aged 80 or over with acute or convalescent COVID-19. Sample: peripheral blood. The V gene is TRBV6-6, the J gene TRBJ2-1; 14 bases line up with TRBD2. The CDR3 coding sequence is TGTGCCAGCAGCAGACAGGGGACTAGCGGGAGAAATGAGCAGTTCTTC. It is translated as CASSRQGTSGRNEQFF.